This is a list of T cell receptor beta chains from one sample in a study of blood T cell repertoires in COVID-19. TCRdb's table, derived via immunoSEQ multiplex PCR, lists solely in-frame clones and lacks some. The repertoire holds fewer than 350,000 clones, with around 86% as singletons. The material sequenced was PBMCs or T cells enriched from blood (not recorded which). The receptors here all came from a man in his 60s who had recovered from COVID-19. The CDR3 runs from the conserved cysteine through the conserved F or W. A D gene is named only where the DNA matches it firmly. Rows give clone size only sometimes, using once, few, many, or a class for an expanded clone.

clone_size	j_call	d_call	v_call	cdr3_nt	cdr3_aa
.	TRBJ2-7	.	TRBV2	TGTGCCAGCAGTTCCGTCTACGAGCAGTACTTC	CASSSVYEQYF
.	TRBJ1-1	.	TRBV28	TGTGCCAGCACCCCAGGGTCCGGGCCCTTGAACACTGAAGCTTTCTTT	CASTPGSGPLNTEAFF
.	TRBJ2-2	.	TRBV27	TGTGCCAGCAGTTTAAGGTCAGGGGTTACCGGGGAGCTGTTTTTT	CASSLRSGVTGELFF
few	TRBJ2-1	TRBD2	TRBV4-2	TGTGCCAGCAGCCAAGTGACTAGCGGGCCTAAAGGGTCCTACAATGAGCAGTTCTTC	CASSQVTSGPKGSYNEQFF
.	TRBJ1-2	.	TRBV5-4	TGTGCCAGCACCAAACAGGACAGTGGATATGGCTACACCTTC	CASTKQDSGYGYTF
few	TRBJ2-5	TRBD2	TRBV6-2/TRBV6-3	TGTGCCAGCAGTTCAGCGACGGGACTAGCGGGAGGGGATCAAGAGACCCAGTACTTC	CASSSATGLAGGDQETQYF
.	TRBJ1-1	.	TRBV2	TGTGCCAGCAGTGAAAGCCCTGAAGCTTTCTTT	CASSESPEAFF
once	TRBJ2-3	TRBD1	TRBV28	TGTGCCAGCAGTTTCCCCCAATCAGGGGGCCAAAGCACAGATACGCAGTATTTT	CASSFPQSGGQSTDTQYF
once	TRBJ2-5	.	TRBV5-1	TGCGCCAGCAGCCCGGGGGAAAAGGGGGAGACCCAGTACTTC	CASSPGEKGETQYF
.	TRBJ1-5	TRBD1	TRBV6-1	TGTGCCAGCAGTGAAATAGGGGGACAGGGGTATCAGCCCCAGCATTTT	CASSEIGGQGYQPQHF
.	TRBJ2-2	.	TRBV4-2	TGTGCCAGCAGCCAGGTGGACAGAGACACCGGGGAGCTGTTTTTT	CASSQVDRDTGELFF
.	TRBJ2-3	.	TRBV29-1	TGCAGCGTTGAGGTTTCAGGGTACAGAAGCACAGATACGCAGTATTTT	CSVEVSGYRSTDTQYF
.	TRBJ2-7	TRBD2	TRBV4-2	TGTGCCAGCAGCCAAGAGATGACTAGCGCGACCTCCTACGAGCAGTACTTC	CASSQEMTSATSYEQYF
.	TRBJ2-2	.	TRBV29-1	TGCAGCGTTGGTGGGACATCCACCGGGGAGCTGTTTTTT	CSVGGTSTGELFF
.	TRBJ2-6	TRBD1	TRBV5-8	TGTGCCAGCAGCTCTAGGGGGCGCGGGGCCAACGTCCTGACTTTC	CASSSRGRGANVLTF
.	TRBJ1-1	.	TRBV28	TGTGCCAGCAGTTCTCAGGGGAACACTGAAGCTTTCTTT	CASSSQGNTEAFF
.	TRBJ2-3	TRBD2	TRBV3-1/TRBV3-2	TGTGCCAGCAGCCGACTAGCGGGAGGGCCGGGAGATACGCAGTATTTT	CASSRLAGGPGDTQYF
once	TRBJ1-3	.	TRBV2	TGTGCCTCCGGGTCGTACTCTGGAAACACCATATATTTT	CASGSYSGNTIYF
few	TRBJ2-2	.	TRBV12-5	TGTGCTAGTGGTTTGTATCCGAACACCGGGGAGCTGTTTTTT	CASGLYPNTGELFF
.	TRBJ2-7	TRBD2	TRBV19	TGTGCCAGTAGTCGCGGGGGAGGCACCTACGAGCAGTACTTC	CASSRGGGTYEQYF
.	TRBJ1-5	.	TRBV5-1	TGCGCCAGCAGCCCACGCCCCGGGATAGGGAGCAATCAGCCCCAGCATTTT	CASSPRPGIGSNQPQHF
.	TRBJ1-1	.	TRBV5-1	TGCGCCAGCAGCTTGGAACAGGGAGGGGGGAACACTGAAGCTTTCTTT	CASSLEQGGGNTEAFF
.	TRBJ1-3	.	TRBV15	TGTGCCACCAGCAGAGAAATGACAGGAGCTAGTTCTGGAAACACCATATATTTT	CATSREMTGASSGNTIYF
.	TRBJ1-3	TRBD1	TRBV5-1	TGCGCCAGCAGCTCGACAGGGGGCTCTGGAAACACCATATATTTT	CASSSTGGSGNTIYF
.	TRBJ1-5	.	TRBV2	TGTGCCAGCAGTGTACAGAACAATCAGCCCCAGCATTTT	CASSVQNNQPQHF
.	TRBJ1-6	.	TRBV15	TGTGCCACCAGCACTAATAATTCACCCCTCCACTTT	CATSTNNSPLHF
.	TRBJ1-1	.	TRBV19	TGTGCCAGTAGTCCCTTAGGGACACTTTGGAACACTGAAGCTTTCTTT	CASSPLGTLWNTEAFF
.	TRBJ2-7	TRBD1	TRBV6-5	TGTGCCAGCAGTTACGGGACAGGGCTGGCCTACGAGCAGTACTTC	CASSYGTGLAYEQYF